Each of the 19 T cell receptor beta chains below was sequenced from the same sample in a study of T cells in Graves' hyperthyroidism and ophthalmopathy. What was amplified from RNA transcripts were TCR beta CDR3 regions. HTBI primers drove first-round RT-PCR of the TCR CDR3. TCRdb reanalysed the multiplex PCR reads using MiXCR and keeps one entry per CDR3 protein. The sample holds approximately 370,000 distinct CDR3 sequences, more than 12% seen once. Sequenced: blood. The source of these receptors is a woman aged 25 to 45 with Graves' hyperthyroidism.

The CDR3 sequence: CSVQTSGRIPYNEQFF. The CDR3 coding sequence is TGCAGCGTCCAGACTAGCGGGAGAATCCCATACAATGAGCAGTTCTTC. The V and J genes are TRBV29-1 and TRBJ2-1, with 12 nucleotides matching TRBD2. The CDR3 is 16 residues long. Germline V gene sequence: CDR1 SQVTM, CDR2 ANQGSEA. The V gene end was trimmed by 6 bases and the J gene end by 4 bases; junction bases not matched to a gene: 10.

A few counts support this clonotype. The chain combines TRBV20-1 with TRBJ1-6, with TRBD1 as a possible D gene (5 bases). Trimming took 0 bases from V and 14 from J, leaving 17 bases between them. The CDR3 extends over 14 amino acids. Germline-derived CDR1 and CDR2 are DFQATT and SNEGSKA (reference sequence). The CDR3 spells CSARDIGMVGALHF. The CDR3 nucleotides are TGCAGTGCTAGAGATATAGGGATGGTAGGGGCCCTCCACTTT.

This clonotype occurred many times. The chain couples TRBV20-1 to TRBJ1-2; 7 bases map to TRBD1. V shed 0 bases, J shed 2 bases, and the junction held 6 bases outside the gene matches. The V gene's germline CDR1 is DFQATT and CDR2 SNEGSKA (reference sequence). The CDR3 has 15 residues. The CDR3 sequence: CSARDQGGENYGYTF. The CDR3 coding sequence is TGCAGTGCTAGAGATCAGGGGGGCGAGAACTATGGCTACACCTTC.

This clonotype was observed many times. The chain links TRBV6-1 to TRBJ2-7, with TRBD1 matching 8 bases. The CDR3 covers 13 residues. V shed 7 bases, J shed 3 bases, and the junction held 5 bases outside the gene matches. CDR1 MNHNS and CDR2 SASEGT come from the germline V gene. For the CDR3, the DNA is TGTGCCAGCACTCAGGGGGCGGACTACGAGCAGTACTTC. Protein sequence: CASTQGADYEQYF.

V is TRBV9 and J is TRBJ2-2; no definite D call. Germline CDR1 is SGDLS and CDR2 is YYNGEE. V lost 2 bases to trimming and J lost 2 bases, with 7 bases between them. The CDR3 has 14 amino acids. The CDR3 DNA reads TGTGCCAGCAGCGTTCGAGCAAACACCGGGGAGCTGTTTTTT. It encodes CASSVRANTGELFF.

This clonotype was recorded a few times. The rearrangement joins TRBV10-1 to TRBJ2-7; either TRBD1 or TRBD2 may supply D (5 bases each). The ends were cut back, 3 bases at V and 5 bases at J, with 14 bases in the middle. This CDR3 is built from 14 residues. CDR1 WNHNN and CDR2 SYGVQD come from the germline V gene (reference sequence). CDR3 nucleotide sequence: TGCGCCAGCAGTGATAACGGCAGGGAGAACGAGCAGTACTTC. The encoded protein is CASSDNGRENEQYF.

The chain uses TRBV20-1 and TRBJ2-1; 8 bases are shared with TRBD2. The germline CDR1 and CDR2 sequences are DFQATT and SNEGSKA (reference sequence). The ends lost 0 bases at V and 8 bases at J; junction bases unmatched: 15. CDR3 size: 17 residues. The CDR3 spells CSARDFRTGGPSDEQFF. The DNA for the CDR3 is TGCAGTGCTAGAGATTTTAGGACGGGAGGGCCGAGCGATGAGCAGTTCTTC.

This clonotype was detected ten times or more. The V and J genes are TRBV3-1 and TRBJ2-3; 11 bases fit TRBD2. This CDR3 spans 16 amino acids. Germline V CDR1 and CDR2: LGHDT, YNNKEL (reference sequence). V lost 1 base to trimming and J lost 2 bases; unmatched junction nucleotides: 2. CDR3 DNA sequence: TGTGCCAGCAGCCAAGGGGGACTAGCGGACACAGATACGCAGTATTTT. Translating gives CASSQGGLADTDTQYF.

The chain carries TRBV5-4 and TRBJ2-2; D could derive from TRBD1 or TRBD2 (7 bases each). The length of the CDR3 is 14 residues. The germline V gene encodes CDR1 SGHNT and CDR2 YYREEE (reference sequence). Deletions cut 6 bases from V and 2 bases from J, with 11 bases between. The CDR3 sequence: CASNRGLNTGELFF. The CDR3 coding sequence is TGTGCCAGCAACAGGGGACTAAACACCGGGGAGCTGTTTTTT.

This clonotype was recorded at least ten times. The chain is built from TRBV5-1 and TRBJ2-1, with 9 bases fitting TRBD2. CDR1 and CDR2 (germline): SGHRS, YFSETQ. The V segment lost 2 bases and the J segment 8 bases; nucleotides outside the gene matches: 11. The CDR3 consists of 16 residues. CDR3 region: CASSLTAGGGGYEQFF. CDR3 nucleotides: TGCGCCAGCAGCTTAACAGCGGGAGGCGGGGGCTATGAGCAGTTCTTC. Full variable domain (missing parts from reference TRBV5-1 and TRBJ2-1): KAGVTQTPRYLIKTRGQQVTLSCSPISGHRSVSWYQQTPGQGLQFLFEYFSETQRNKGNFPGRFSGRQFSNSRSEMNVSTLELGDSALYLCASSLTAGGGGYEQFFGPGTRLTVL.

This clonotype was observed many times. This sequence joins TRBV7-9 and TRBJ2-6; D gene unclear. Looked up from germline, CDR1 is SEHNR and CDR2 is FQNEAQ (reference sequence). The V end was cut by 5 bases, the J end by 0 bases, with 20 bases between. The CDR3 has 19 amino acids. This chain's CDR3 is CASSLPVADTSSGANVLTF. In DNA, the CDR3 is TGTGCCAGCAGCCTCCCAGTGGCTGACACAAGCTCTGGGGCCAACGTCCTGACTTTC.

With regard to this clonotype: Just one base apart from a much larger clone, this may be a read error. The chain couples TRBV28 to TRBJ1-1, with D possibly matching TRBD1 (6 bases). Looked up from germline, CDR1 is MDHEN and CDR2 is SYDVKM. The CDR3 extends over 13 amino acids. Trimming removed 11 bases from V and 0 bases from J, with 13 bases in between. Here the CDR3 reads CASMTGLNTEAFF. As DNA, the CDR3 is TGTGCCTCCATGACAGGTTTGAACACTGAAGCTTTCTTT.

The sample holds many counts of this clonotype. The CDR3 sequence: CASSSDSSSYNEQFF. For the CDR3, the DNA is TGTGCCAGCAGCTCCGACTCTAGCTCCTACAATGAGCAGTTCTTC. The rearrangement links TRBV7-2 to TRBJ2-1; D is ambiguous. Germline V gene lookup returns CDR1 SGHTA and CDR2 FQGNSA. The CDR3 spans 15 residues. V lost 4 bases and J lost 0, with 10 bases in between.

The chain combines TRBV5-8 with TRBJ2-5; no clear D gene. This CDR3 has 15 amino acids. In germline, CDR1 is SGHTS, CDR2 YDEGEE. Between the trimmed V and J ends, which lost 0 bases and 2 bases, there was a span of 11 bases. For the CDR3, the DNA is TGTGCCAGCAGCTTGGCAGGCGGTAAACAAGAGACCCAGTACTTC. Translation gives CASSLAGGKQETQYF.

There are many counts of this clonotype. CDR3 coding DNA: TGCAGTGGACTAAGGAGGGCAGGGCTTAATCAGCCCCAGCATTTT. Encoded protein: CSGLRRAGLNQPQHF. The chain links TRBV20-1 to TRBJ1-5; D may be TRBD1 (5 bases). This CDR3 has 15 residues. Trimming left V 7 bases short and J 4 bases short, with 20 bases between. The germline gives CDR1 DFQATT, CDR2 SNEGSKA (reference sequence).

The sample holds a few counts of this clonotype. The V and J genes are TRBV20-1 and TRBJ2-7; 9 nucleotides align to TRBD1. This CDR3 is built from 14 residues. In germline, CDR1 is DFQATT, CDR2 SNEGSKA (reference sequence). After removal of 6 bases from V and 0 bases from J, the junction contained 6 bases not matched to a gene. The CDR3 spells CSAGDRESSYEQYF. The CDR3 DNA is TGCAGTGCCGGGGACAGGGAAAGCTCCTACGAGCAGTACTTC.

The sample holds many counts of this clonotype. The V and J genes are TRBV27 and TRBJ2-3, with 9 bases that match TRBD2. The germline V gene has CDR1 MNHEY and CDR2 SMNVEV (reference sequence). The CDR3 consists of 17 residues. The V and J ends lost 8 bases and 5 bases, in that order; junction bases with no gene match: 17. Here the CDR3 reads CASRVSDSGRYIDTQYF. The CDR3 nucleotides are TGTGCCAGCCGTGTCAGCGATAGCGGGAGATATATAGATACGCAGTATTTT.

The table lists this clonotype with many counts. The genes are TRBV6-1 and TRBJ1-1; D gene unclear. Trimming took off 7 bases at V and 1 base at J, with 10 bases between the two ends. The CDR3 is made up of 13 amino acids. Germline-derived CDR1 and CDR2 are MNHNS and SASEGT. CDR3: CASTRRENTEAFF. The DNA for the CDR3 is TGTGCCAGCACCCGACGGGAGAACACTGAAGCTTTCTTT.

This clonotype was recorded many times. The V and J genes are TRBV20-1 and TRBJ2-1; D gene uncertain. The germline gives CDR1 DFQATT, CDR2 SNEGSKA (reference sequence). V dropped 1 base and J dropped 5 bases, with 6 bases sitting between them. The CDR3 contains 12 residues. The CDR3 reads CSARVSDNEQFF. In nucleotides, the CDR3 is TGCAGTGCTAGAGTGTCAGACAATGAGCAGTTCTTC.